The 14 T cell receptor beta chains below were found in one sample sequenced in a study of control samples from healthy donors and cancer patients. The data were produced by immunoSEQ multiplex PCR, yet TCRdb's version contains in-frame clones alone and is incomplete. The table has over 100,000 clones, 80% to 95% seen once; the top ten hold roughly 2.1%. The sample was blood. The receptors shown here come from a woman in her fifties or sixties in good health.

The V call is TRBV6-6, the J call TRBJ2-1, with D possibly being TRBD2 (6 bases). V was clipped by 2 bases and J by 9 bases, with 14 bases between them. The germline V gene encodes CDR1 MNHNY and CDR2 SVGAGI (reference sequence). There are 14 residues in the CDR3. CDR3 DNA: TGTGCCAGCAGTTACGGGAGGACCCGAAGTGAGCAGTTCTTC. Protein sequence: CASSYGRTRSEQFF.

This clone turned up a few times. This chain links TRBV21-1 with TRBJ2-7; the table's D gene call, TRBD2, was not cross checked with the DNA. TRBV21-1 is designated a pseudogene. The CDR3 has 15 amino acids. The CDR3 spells CASSKLDLSSYEQYF. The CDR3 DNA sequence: TGTGCCAGCAGCAAGTTGGACTTATCCTCCTACGAGCAGTACTTC.

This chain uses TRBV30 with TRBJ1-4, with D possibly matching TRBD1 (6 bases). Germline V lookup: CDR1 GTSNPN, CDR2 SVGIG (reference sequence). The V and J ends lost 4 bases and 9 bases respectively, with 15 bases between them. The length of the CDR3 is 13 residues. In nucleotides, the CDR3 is TGTGCCTGGAACAAAGCCGGGGGGCAAAAACTGTTTTTT. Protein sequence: CAWNKAGGQKLFF. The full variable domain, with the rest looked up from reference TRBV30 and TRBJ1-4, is SQTIHQWPATLVQPVGSPLSLECTVEGTSNPNLYWYRQAAGRGLQLLFYSVGIGQISSEVPQNLSASRPQDRQFILSSKKLLLSDSGFYLCAWNKAGGQKLFFGSGTQLSVL.

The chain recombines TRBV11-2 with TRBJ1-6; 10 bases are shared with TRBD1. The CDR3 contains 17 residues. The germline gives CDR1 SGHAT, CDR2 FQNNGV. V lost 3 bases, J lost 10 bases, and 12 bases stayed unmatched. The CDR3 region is CASSFLGTGASRSPLHF. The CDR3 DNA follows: TGTGCCAGCAGCTTTCTCGGGACAGGGGCTTCTCGATCACCCCTCCACTTT.

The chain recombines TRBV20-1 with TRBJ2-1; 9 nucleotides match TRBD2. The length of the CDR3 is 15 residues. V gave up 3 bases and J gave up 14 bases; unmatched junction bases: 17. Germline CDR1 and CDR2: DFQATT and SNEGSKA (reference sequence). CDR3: CSASTGRVAGVREFF. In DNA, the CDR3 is TGCAGTGCTAGTACGGGGAGAGTAGCGGGAGTTCGAGAGTTCTTC.

The CDR3: CASSSQGAEAFF. CDR3 nucleotides: TGTGCCAGCAGCTCACAGGGGGCTGAAGCTTTCTTT. This sequence joins TRBV7-2 and TRBJ1-1, with 8 bases fitting TRBD1. The CDR3 is made up of 12 amino acids. Trimming at V came to 4 bases and at J to 6 bases, leaving 1 base not matched to a gene. Germline CDR1 SGHTA, CDR2 FQGNSA.

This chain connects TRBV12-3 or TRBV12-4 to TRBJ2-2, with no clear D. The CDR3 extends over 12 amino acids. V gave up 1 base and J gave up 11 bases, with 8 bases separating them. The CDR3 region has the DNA TGTGCCAGCAGTTTAGGAACTGGAGAGCTGTTTTTT. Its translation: CASSLGTGELFF.

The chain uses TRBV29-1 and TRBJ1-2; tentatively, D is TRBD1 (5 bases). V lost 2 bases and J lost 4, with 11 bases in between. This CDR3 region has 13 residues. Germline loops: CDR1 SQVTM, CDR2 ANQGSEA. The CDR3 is CSVENRDAYGYTF. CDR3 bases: TGCAGCGTTGAAAACCGGGACGCCTATGGCTACACCTTC. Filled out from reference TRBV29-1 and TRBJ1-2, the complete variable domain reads SAVISQKPSRDICQRGTSLTIQCQVDSQVTMMFWYRQQPGQSLTLIATANQGSEATYESGFVIDKFPISRPNLTFSTLTVSNMSPEDSSIYLCSVENRDAYGYTFGSGTRLTVV.

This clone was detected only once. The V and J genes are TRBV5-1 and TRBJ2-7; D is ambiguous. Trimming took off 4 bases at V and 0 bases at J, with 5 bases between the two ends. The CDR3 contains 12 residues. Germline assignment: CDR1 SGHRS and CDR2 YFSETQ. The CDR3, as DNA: TGCGCCAGCAGCCAAAGCTCCTACGAGCAGTACTTC. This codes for CASSQSSYEQYF.

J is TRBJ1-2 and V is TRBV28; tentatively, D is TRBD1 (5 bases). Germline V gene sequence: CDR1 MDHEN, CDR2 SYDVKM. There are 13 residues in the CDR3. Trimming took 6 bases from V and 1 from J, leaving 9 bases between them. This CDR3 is CASRPDNNYGYTF. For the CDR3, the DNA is TGTGCCAGCAGACCGGACAATAACTATGGCTACACCTTC.

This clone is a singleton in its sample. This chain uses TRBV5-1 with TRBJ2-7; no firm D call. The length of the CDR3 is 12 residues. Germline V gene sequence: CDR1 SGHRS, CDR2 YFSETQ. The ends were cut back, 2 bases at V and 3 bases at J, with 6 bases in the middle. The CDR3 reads CASSLYGYEQYF. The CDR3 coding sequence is TGCGCCAGCAGCTTATATGGCTACGAGCAGTACTTC.

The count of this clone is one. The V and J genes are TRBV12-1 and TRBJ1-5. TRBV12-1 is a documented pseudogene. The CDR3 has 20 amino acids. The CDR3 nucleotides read TGTGCCAGCAGCTTTCTTGGCCGCGAGGGGTTTTGGGTATGCAATCAGCCCCAGCATTTT. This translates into CASSFLGREGFWVCNQPQHF.

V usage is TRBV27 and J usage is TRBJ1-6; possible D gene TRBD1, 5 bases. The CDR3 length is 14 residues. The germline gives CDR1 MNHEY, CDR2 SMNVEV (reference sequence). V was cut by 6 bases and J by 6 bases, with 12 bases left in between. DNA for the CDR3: TGTGCCAGCAGCTTCCGGGGCGGTAATTCACCCCTCCACTTT. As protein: CASSFRGGNSPLHF.

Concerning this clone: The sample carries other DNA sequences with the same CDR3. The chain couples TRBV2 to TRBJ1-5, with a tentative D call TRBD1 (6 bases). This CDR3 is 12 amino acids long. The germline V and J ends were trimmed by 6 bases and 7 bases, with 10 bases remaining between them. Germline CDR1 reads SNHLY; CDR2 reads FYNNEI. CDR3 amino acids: CASSRDIQPQHF. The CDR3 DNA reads TGTGCCAGCAGCCGGGACATCCAGCCCCAGCATTTT.